These 31 T cell receptor beta chains came from one sample sequenced in a study of blood T cell repertoires in COVID-19. Clones were sequenced by immunoSEQ multiplex PCR, and TCRdb holds only the in-frame ones, with some missing. The table lists about 530,000 clones, 85% to 90% of them singletons. The sequencing input was peripheral blood. The receptors come from a woman aged 50 to 60 with COVID-19, enrolled during active disease.

The chain joins TRBV14 to TRBJ1-1, with a weak D call TRBD1 (5 bases). In germline, CDR1 is SGHDN, CDR2 FVKESK. Deletions cut 4 bases from V and 5 bases from J, with 23 bases between. The CDR3 length is 17 residues. The CDR3: CASSPLTSGPIGTEAFF. For the CDR3, the DNA is TGTGCCAGCAGCCCCCTGACTTCAGGGCCGATCGGGACTGAAGCTTTCTTT. Looking up the rest from reference TRBV14 and TRBJ1-1 gives the full variable domain: EAGVTQFPSHSVIEKGQTVTLRCDPISGHDNLYWYRRVMGKEIKFLLHFVKESKQDESGMPNNRFLAERTGGTYSTLKVQPAELEDSGVYFCASSPLTSGPIGTEAFFGQGTRLTVV.

The V call is TRBV2, the J call TRBJ2-5, with 13 bases aligning to TRBD2. CDR1 and CDR2 from the germline V gene are SNHLY and FYNNEI. The CDR3 sequence is 18 residues long. The junction had 15 bases not matched to a gene; V was cut back by 10 bases and J by 1 base. CDR3 region: CAIQGGLAGDWGQETQYF. CDR3 sequence (DNA): TGTGCCATCCAAGGAGGACTAGCGGGGGATTGGGGCCAAGAGACCCAGTACTTC.

The CDR3 nucleotides read TGTGCCAGCAGTTGGGGCCGAGACACCTCTGAAGCTTTCTTT. Translation: CASSWGRDTSEAFF. V gene TRBV6-5 combines with J gene TRBJ1-1, with a tentative D call TRBD1 (5 bases). V dropped 4 bases and J dropped 6 bases, with 15 bases sitting between them. CDR1 and CDR2 from the germline V gene are MNHEY and SVGAGI. There are 14 residues in the CDR3.

This clone showed up just a few times. The chain employs TRBV16 and TRBJ1-2; unclear D gene. Trimming took off 2 bases at V and 6 bases at J, with 7 bases between the two ends. This CDR3 contains 12 residues. Germline V gene sequence: CDR1 KGHSY, CDR2 FQNENV. The CDR3 sequence is CASSQRLDGYTF. The CDR3, as DNA: TGTGCCAGCAGCCAAAGACTCGATGGCTACACCTTC.

The CDR3 DNA sequence: TGTGCCAGCAGCTTATTTCGGCGGGGGGTCACAGATACGCAGTATTTT. Translating it yields CASSLFRRGVTDTQYF. V usage is TRBV7-2 and J usage is TRBJ2-3, with 8 bases matching TRBD2. Germline lookup yields CDR1 SGHTA and CDR2 FQGNSA. After removal of 2 bases from V and 2 bases from J, the junction contained 6 bases not matched to a gene. The CDR3 consists of 16 residues.

Only one count was recorded for this clone. V and J are TRBV30 and TRBJ1-3; tentatively, D is TRBD1 (6 bases). Germline assignment: CDR1 GTSNPN and CDR2 SVGIG (reference sequence). This CDR3 contains 12 residues. CDR3 residues: CAEQGSGNTIYF. CDR3 bases: TGTGCAGAGCAGGGGAGTGGAAACACCATATATTTT. Filled out from reference TRBV30 and TRBJ1-3, the complete variable domain reads SQTIHQWPATLVQPVGSPLSLECTVEGTSNPNLYWYRQAAGRGLQLLFYSVGIGQISSEVPQNLSASRPQDRQFILSSKKLLLSDSGFYLCAEQGSGNTIYFGEGSWLTVV.

The rearrangement uses TRBV30 and TRBJ1-4; tentative D call: TRBD1 (5 bases). V lost 4 bases and J 8 bases, leaving 14 bases between the germline ends. Per germline, CDR1 GTSNPN and CDR2 SVGIG (reference sequence). CDR3 length: 13 amino acids. CDR3 loop: CAWNRQQREKLFF. For the CDR3, the DNA is TGTGCCTGGAATAGACAGCAGAGGGAAAAACTGTTTTTT.

The V and J genes are TRBV6-1 and TRBJ2-1; TRBD2 matches at 14 bases. The V gene end was trimmed by 2 bases and the J gene end by 7 bases; junction bases not matched to a gene: 7. The CDR3 length is 17 residues. Germline CDR1 is MNHNS and CDR2 is SASEGT. The CDR3 spells CASSEWGTSGGTNEQFF. CDR3 nucleotide sequence: TGTGCCAGCAGTGAATGGGGGACTAGCGGGGGAACGAATGAGCAGTTCTTC.

The chain recombines TRBV19 with TRBJ1-1, with D perhaps TRBD1 (5 bases). The CDR3 totals 13 residues. V was shortened by 5 bases and J by 1 base, with 8 bases between the two germline ends. The germline gives CDR1 LNHDA, CDR2 SQIVND (reference sequence). The CDR3 DNA follows: TGTGCCAGTAGTCAACAGGCGAACACTGAAGCTTTCTTT. It encodes CASSQQANTEAFF.

This clone was seen more than once but under ten times. V and J are TRBV9 and TRBJ1-4, with D perhaps TRBD1 (6 bases). The CDR3 extends over 15 amino acids. The ends were cut back, 2 bases at V and 6 bases at J, with 14 bases in the middle. Germline-derived CDR1 and CDR2 are SGDLS and YYNGEE. The DNA for the CDR3 is TGTGCCAGCAGCGTGCAGGGGTACTTGGATGAAAAACTGTTTTTT. Its protein product is CASSVQGYLDEKLFF.

The rearrangement joins TRBV18 to TRBJ1-3; D ambiguous. The ends were cut back, 2 bases at V and 0 bases at J, with 11 bases in the middle. Germline loops: CDR1 KGHSH, CDR2 LQKENI. The CDR3 has 16 residues. CDR3 sequence (DNA): TGTGCCAGCTCACCAGGCGGGCGCGGCTCTGGAAACACCATATATTTT. Amino acids: CASSPGGRGSGNTIYF.

The chain uses TRBV5-1 and TRBJ2-1, with 11 bases aligning to TRBD2. After removal of 0 bases from V and 7 bases from J, the junction contained 6 bases not matched to a gene. The CDR3 totals 16 residues. Germline lookup yields CDR1 SGHRS and CDR2 YFSETQ. For the CDR3, the DNA is TGCGCCAGCAGCTTGGGGGGGACTAGCGGTTGGAATGAGCAGTTCTTC. This gives the protein CASSLGGTSGWNEQFF. Full variable domain (remainder filled in from reference TRBV5-1 and TRBJ2-1): KAGVTQTPRYLIKTRGQQVTLSCSPISGHRSVSWYQQTPGQGLQFLFEYFSETQRNKGNFPGRFSGRQFSNSRSEMNVSTLELGDSALYLCASSLGGTSGWNEQFFGPGTRLTVL.

The CDR3 DNA follows: TGTGCCAGCAGCCAAGATTGGCTTGTGAACACTGAAGCTTTCTTT. Amino acids: CASSQDWLVNTEAFF. This chain joins TRBV14 and TRBJ1-1; D uncertain. Germline CDR1 SGHDN, CDR2 FVKESK. The CDR3 loop spans 15 amino acids. Trimming took off 0 bases at V and 0 bases at J, with 8 bases between the two ends.

The J gene is TRBJ1-2, the V gene TRBV12-3 or TRBV12-4; possible D gene TRBD1, 6 bases. V was cut by 5 bases and J by 7 bases, with 14 bases left in between. This CDR3 has 13 amino acids. CDR3: CASSPQGPGGYTF. Written as DNA, the CDR3 is TGTGCCAGCAGTCCACAGGGACCCGGTGGCTACACCTTC.

This sequence joins TRBV4-2 and TRBJ2-7; perhaps TRBD1 as D (6 bases). This CDR3 is built from 16 residues. Trimming stripped 2 bases from V and 0 bases from J, with 14 bases between. CDR1 is LGHNA, CDR2 YNFKEQ, per germline. The CDR3, as DNA: TGTGCCAGCAGCCAAACGGACAGAGGATTCTCCTACGAGCAGTACTTC. It codes for CASSQTDRGFSYEQYF.

As for this clone: The same CDR3 can be traced to other DNA sequences in this sample. The J gene is TRBJ1-5, the V gene TRBV6-5, with 7 positions matching TRBD1. The CDR3 sequence is 15 residues long. From germline, CDR1 is MNHEY and CDR2 SVGAGI. Trimming at V came to 6 bases and at J to 0 bases, leaving 5 bases not matched to a gene. CDR3 protein: CASSPGGYSNQPQHF. The CDR3 coding sequence is TGTGCCAGCAGCCCAGGGGGGTATAGCAATCAGCCCCAGCATTTT.

J is TRBJ2-5 and V is TRBV24-1, with TRBD2 identical over 14 bases. J was trimmed by 5 bases and V by 4 bases; bases with no gene match: 8. Germline assignment: CDR1 KGHDR and CDR2 SFDVKD. There are 17 residues in the CDR3. CDR3 nucleotide sequence: TGTGCCACCAGTGACCCAGGGACTAGCGGGGGAGAGGAGACCCAGTACTTC. It yields the protein CATSDPGTSGGEETQYF.

The chain links TRBV12-3 or TRBV12-4 to TRBJ1-1, with D unresolved. This CDR3 has 12 amino acids. Trimming took off 1 base at V and 7 bases at J, with 7 bases between the two ends. The CDR3 nucleotides read TGTGCCAGCAGTTTAGAGTTCGGTGAAGCTTTCTTT. It yields the protein CASSLEFGEAFF.

As to this clone: Other DNA variants within this sample encode the same CDR3. The chain uses TRBV7-9 and TRBJ2-3; 8 bases line up with TRBD1. With 5 bases clipped from V and 4 bases from J, the junction kept 2 bases outside the gene matches. From germline, CDR1 is SEHNR and CDR2 FQNEAQ (reference sequence). The CDR3 is made up of 13 amino acids. In DNA form, the CDR3 reads TGTGCCAGCAGCCCAGGGGGCCCAGATACGCAGTATTTT. This sequence encodes CASSPGGPDTQYF.

In the case of this clone: Other DNA sequences in this specimen translate into the identical CDR3. The chain joins TRBV10-3 to TRBJ1-2; TRBD1 agrees at 9 bases. Looked up from germline, CDR1 is ENHRY and CDR2 is SYGVKD. This CDR3 is 12 amino acids long. Trimming removed 6 bases from V and 5 bases from J; junction bases left unmatched: 1. The CDR3 here is CAIRGQGYGYTF. In DNA form, the CDR3 reads TGTGCCATCAGGGGACAGGGATATGGCTACACCTTC.

The chain uses TRBV27 and TRBJ2-1, with D maybe TRBD2 (5 bases). Per germline, CDR1 MNHEY and CDR2 SMNVEV (reference sequence). V lost 3 bases and J 4 bases, leaving 7 bases between the germline ends. This CDR3 is built from 13 residues. The CDR3 sequence is CASSFGLYNEQFF. The CDR3 region has the DNA TGTGCCAGCAGTTTCGGACTTTACAATGAGCAGTTCTTC.

The chain couples TRBV4-1 to TRBJ1-2; D might be TRBD1 (5 bases). Per germline, CDR1 MGHRA and CDR2 YSYEKL. The V gene lost 6 bases and the J gene lost 5 bases, with 19 bases spanning the gap. CDR3 length: 15 amino acids. The CDR3 loop is CASRDTGGGFYGYTF. The CDR3 DNA follows: TGCGCCAGCAGGGATACAGGCGGCGGCTTTTATGGCTACACCTTC.

The chain has TRBV11-2 and TRBJ2-7, with D tentatively TRBD1 (6 bases). Germline V CDR1 and CDR2: SGHAT, FQNNGV. Trimming cost V 1 base and J 3 bases, with 13 bases left between them. This CDR3 has 15 residues. This chain's CDR3 is CASSLGQALNYEQYF. Written as DNA, the CDR3 is TGTGCCAGCAGCTTAGGACAGGCGCTAAACTACGAGCAGTACTTC. The variable domain in full, with the rest retrieved from reference TRBV11-2 and TRBJ2-7, is EAGVAQSPRYKIIEKRQSVAFWCNPISGHATLYWYQQILGQGPKLLIQFQNNGVVDDSQLPKDRFSAERLKGVDSTLKIQPAKLEDSAVYLCASSLGQALNYEQYFGPGTRLTVT.

The V gene is TRBV30, the J gene TRBJ1-6; unclear D gene. The V gene lost 0 bases and the J gene lost 10 bases, with 13 bases spanning the gap. Germline V gene lookup returns CDR1 GTSNPN and CDR2 SVGIG (reference sequence). This CDR3 comprises 14 residues. CDR3 sequence (DNA): TGTGCCTGGAGTGTACTAAAGATTAGGTCACCCCTCCACTTT. It encodes CAWSVLKIRSPLHF.

The rearrangement links TRBV7-8 to TRBJ2-5; tentatively, D is TRBD1 (5 bases). The V end lost 8 bases, the J end lost 5 bases, and 18 bases lay between the germline ends. CDR3 length: 14 amino acids. Per germline, CDR1 SGHVS and CDR2 FQNEAQ. CDR3 DNA sequence: TGTGCCAGCGGACACTCTTATGTTCCCGAGACCCAGTACTTC. Translating gives CASGHSYVPETQYF.

DNA for the CDR3: TGTGCCAGCAGAGACTGGGGACAGGGGATTGGCTACACCTTC. Translation: CASRDWGQGIGYTF. V gene TRBV6-5 combines with J gene TRBJ1-2; the match to TRBD1 covers 10 bases. V lost 6 bases and J lost 7; bases outside the gene matches: 8. Germline V lookup: CDR1 MNHEY, CDR2 SVGAGI. The CDR3 runs to 14 residues.

CDR3 residues: CASSRWGTGWSEAFF. The DNA of the CDR3 is TGTGCCAGCAGCCGATGGGGGACAGGGTGGAGTGAAGCTTTCTTT. The rearrangement uses TRBV5-4 and TRBJ1-1; 9 bases are shared with TRBD1. The CDR3 is made up of 15 amino acids. V trimming: 4 bases; J trimming: 7 bases; junction bases outside the gene matches: 11. Germline lookup yields CDR1 SGHNT and CDR2 YYREEE (reference sequence).

This chain links TRBV2 with TRBJ2-5; D might be TRBD2 (5 bases). V lost 6 bases and J lost 8, with 10 bases in between. CDR1 is SNHLY, CDR2 FYNNEI, per germline. The CDR3 is 11 amino acids. CDR3 region: CASREEITQYF. In nucleotides, the CDR3 is TGTGCCAGCAGGGAGGAAATTACCCAGTACTTC.

This clone has more than one count but fewer than ten. The chain uses TRBV30 and TRBJ1-5; the match to TRBD1 covers 10 bases. V trimming: 8 bases; J trimming: 4 bases; junction bases outside the gene matches: 11. The CDR3 consists of 15 residues. Per germline, CDR1 GTSNPN and CDR2 SVGIG (reference sequence). The chain's CDR3 is CAAQRGQGKNQPQHF. In nucleotides, the CDR3 is TGTGCCGCCCAGAGGGGACAGGGGAAGAATCAGCCCCAGCATTTT. The variable domain in full, completed from reference TRBV30 and TRBJ1-5, reads SQTIHQWPATLVQPVGSPLSLECTVEGTSNPNLYWYRQAAGRGLQLLFYSVGIGQISSEVPQNLSASRPQDRQFILSSKKLLLSDSGFYLCAAQRGQGKNQPQHFGDGTRLSIL.

The gene calls are TRBV7-8 and TRBJ2-1; D gene unclear. CDR1 SGHVS and CDR2 FQNEAQ come from the germline V gene. V lost 5 bases and J lost 5, with 16 bases in between. The CDR3 is made up of 15 amino acids. CDR3 protein: CASSPTTHPDNEQFF. CDR3 sequence (DNA): TGTGCCAGCAGCCCCACGACTCACCCCGACAATGAGCAGTTCTTC.

The chain employs TRBV6-5 and TRBJ1-2; 7 positions match TRBD1. V gave up 2 bases and J gave up 2 bases; unmatched junction bases: 5. Germline values: CDR1 MNHEY, CDR2 SVGAGI. The CDR3 runs 15 residues. The CDR3 DNA sequence: TGTGCCAGCAGTTACGGCCAGGGGGTAAACTATGGCTACACCTTC. It yields the protein CASSYGQGVNYGYTF.